Listed below are T cell receptor beta chains from one sample, sequenced in a study of blood T cell repertoires in COVID-19. This table comes from immunoSEQ multiplex PCR, and its TCRdb copy is limited to in-frame clones, with some not included. Here the sample spans 200,000 to 250,000 clones, around 90% being singletons. Source material: PBMCs or T cells enriched from blood (not recorded which). The receptors stem from a young woman who had been exposed to COVID-19. The conserved cysteine and the conserved F or W are not part of the CDR3 here. The D gene is left open where the match is weak. Part of the rows lack a size; the others show once, few, many or a class for expanded clones.

NA	TRBV6-5	TRBJ2-1	TRBD2	ASSKGTSGYNEQF
NA	TRBV6-1	TRBJ2-3	TRBD1	ASSEAELVQGVDSDTQY
NA	TRBV13	TRBJ2-3	NA	ASSSSGPSTDTQY
NA	TRBV10-3	TRBJ1-5	NA	AISERGNQPQH
NA	TRBV9	TRBJ2-1	TRBD2	ASSVDSGGNNEQF
NA	TRBV28	TRBJ2-6	NA	ASSQGLLLSGANVLT
NA	TRBV7-9	TRBJ2-1	TRBD2	ASSPRGGGSGQEQF
NA	TRBV4-1	TRBJ2-5	TRBD2	ASSQDLAGGQETQY
NA	TRBV30	TRBJ1-1	TRBD1	AFWTGYSAF
NA	TRBV3-1/TRBV3-2	TRBJ1-5	NA	ASSQVAEVQPQH
NA	TRBV2	TRBJ2-1	TRBD2	ASSETSGRANNEQF
NA	TRBV15	TRBJ1-2	TRBD1	ATSGDRGLGGYT
NA	TRBV30	TRBJ1-1	NA	ACTPGGPTEAF
NA	TRBV4-1	TRBJ2-2	TRBD2	ASSQLPLAGLNTGELF
NA	TRBV10-3	TRBJ2-3	TRBD2	AISESLGLAGRTDTQY
NA	TRBV6-5	TRBJ2-3	NA	ASSYSKAQHTQY
NA	TRBV4-2	TRBJ1-6	NA	ASSQGSGQNNSPLH
few	TRBV10-3	TRBJ2-2	TRBD2	AISGSLAGRTGELF